These 6 T cell receptor beta chains were sequenced from one sample in a study of identical twins. Via MiXCR, TCRdb re-called the 5' RACE reads, giving one row per CDR3 protein. The sample includes 520,000 or so distinct CDR3 sequences, less than 25% seen only once; the top ten take about 0.93%. The same sample was also studied in work on T cells expressing NK-cell markers.

Sequencing was carried out using CD4+ T cells sorted from blood. Receptor source: a woman aged 18-35 years in good health.

The chain links TRBV20-1 to TRBJ2-3, with TRBD2 matching over 16 bases. The V and J ends lost 5 bases and 7 bases, in that order; junction bases with no gene match: 15. Per the germline V gene, CDR1 is DFQATT and CDR2 is SNEGSKA (reference sequence). This CDR3 has 18 amino acids. CDR3 coding DNA: TGCAGTGCTCGGGGACTAGCGGGAGGGTCTCGCTTAGGGAATACGCAGTATTTT. Its translation is CSARGLAGGSRLGNTQYF.

This clonotype has just a few counts. Here the CDR3 DNA reads TGCGCCAGCAGCAAGTTGGGGGTCGACTATGGCTACACCTTC. It specifies CASSKLGVDYGYTF. The chain is built from TRBV5-1 and TRBJ1-2, with a tentative D call TRBD1 (5 bases). The CDR3 extends over 14 amino acids. Trimming left V 4 bases short and J 3 bases short, with 13 bases between. Germline CDR1 SGHRS, CDR2 YFSETQ.

V usage is TRBV18 and J usage is TRBJ2-5; possible D gene TRBD1, 5 bases. CDR3 length: 14 residues. Trimming pared 4 bases from V and 2 bases from J, leaving 11 bases between. CDR1 and CDR2 from the germline V gene are KGHSH and LQKENI. The CDR3 loop is CASSLDSIQETQYF. CDR3 nucleotide sequence: TGTGCCAGCTCACTTGACAGCATACAAGAGACCCAGTACTTC.

The chain joins TRBV27 to TRBJ2-7; 7 bases fit TRBD2. The ends lost 4 bases at V and 7 bases at J; junction bases unmatched: 7. Looked up from germline, CDR1 is MNHEY and CDR2 is SMNVEV (reference sequence). CDR3 length: 13 amino acids. The CDR3 is CASSWGGSGEQYF. CDR3 sequence (DNA): TGTGCCAGCAGTTGGGGCGGGAGCGGGGAGCAGTACTTC.

The rearrangement uses TRBV20-1 and TRBJ2-3; TRBD2 aligns across 13 bases. V lost 6 bases and J lost 5; bases outside the gene matches: 11. Germline V gene lookup returns CDR1 DFQATT and CDR2 SNEGSKA (reference sequence). The CDR3 extends over 16 amino acids. The CDR3, as DNA: TGCAGTGCGGGCCCGACTAGCGGGGGGCGTCGAGATACGCAGTATTTT. It is translated as CSAGPTSGGRRDTQYF.

CDR3: CASSVERRNTEAFF. In nucleotides, the CDR3 is TGTGCCAGCAGCGTAGAGCGAAGAAACACTGAAGCTTTCTTT. V gene TRBV9 combines with J gene TRBJ1-1; D ambiguous. Germline CDR1 reads SGDLS; CDR2 reads YYNGEE. V dropped 0 bases and J dropped 2 bases, with 8 bases sitting between them. This CDR3 is 14 amino acids long.